The clone carrying this T cell receptor (beta chain) was detected ten times or more. Its antigen is currently unknown. Molecules of cDNA were individually given unique molecular identifiers that were attached to them. A single record per CDR3 protein comes from TCRdb applying MiXCR to the 5' RACE reads. Here the sample spans about 80,000 distinct CDR3 sequences, less than 5.5% being singletons. Trimming took 7 bases from V and 4 from J, leaving 14 bases between them. CDR3 length: 13 residues. Germline CDR1 reads DFQATT; CDR2 reads SNEGSKA (reference sequence). The sample belongs to a study of early T cells in non-severe SARS-CoV-2 infection. Study-wide points: Matches to VDJdb favored anti-spike CD8 responses and missed private and CD4 specificities.

The rearrangement joins TRBV20-1 to TRBJ2-1; possibly TRBD1 for D (5 bases). Sample: whole blood, taken at baseline. This receptor was taken from an adult who was a healthcare worker with PCR-confirmed SARS-CoV-2 infection or an uninfected control (not recorded which). The CDR3 here is CSVPKTAYNEQFF. The CDR3 DNA follows: TGCAGTGTTCCGAAGACAGCGTACAATGAGCAGTTCTTC.